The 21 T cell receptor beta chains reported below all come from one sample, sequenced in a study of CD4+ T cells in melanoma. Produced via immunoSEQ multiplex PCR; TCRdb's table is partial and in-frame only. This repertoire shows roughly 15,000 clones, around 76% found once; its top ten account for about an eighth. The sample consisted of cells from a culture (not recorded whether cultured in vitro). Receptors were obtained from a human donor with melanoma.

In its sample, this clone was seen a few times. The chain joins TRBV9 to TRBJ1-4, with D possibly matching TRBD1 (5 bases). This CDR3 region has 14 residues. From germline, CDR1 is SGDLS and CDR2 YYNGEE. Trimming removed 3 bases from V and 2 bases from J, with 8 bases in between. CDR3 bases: TGTGCCAGCAGCGCAGGGATCACTAATGAAAAACTGTTTTTT. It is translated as CASSAGITNEKLFF.

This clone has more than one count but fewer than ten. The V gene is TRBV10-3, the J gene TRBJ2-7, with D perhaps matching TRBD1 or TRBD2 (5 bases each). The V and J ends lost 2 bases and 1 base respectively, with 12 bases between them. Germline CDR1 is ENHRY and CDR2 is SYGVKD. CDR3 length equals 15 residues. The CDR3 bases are TGTGCCATCAGTGAGGAGGGGACCGGTTCCTACGAGCAGTACTTC. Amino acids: CAISEEGTGSYEQYF.

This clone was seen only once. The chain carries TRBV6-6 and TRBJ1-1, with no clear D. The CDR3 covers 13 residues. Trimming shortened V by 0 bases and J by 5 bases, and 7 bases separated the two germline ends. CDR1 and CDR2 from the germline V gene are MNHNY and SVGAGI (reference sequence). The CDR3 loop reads CASSYSAWTEAFF. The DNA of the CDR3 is TGTGCCAGCAGTTACTCCGCATGGACTGAAGCTTTCTTT.

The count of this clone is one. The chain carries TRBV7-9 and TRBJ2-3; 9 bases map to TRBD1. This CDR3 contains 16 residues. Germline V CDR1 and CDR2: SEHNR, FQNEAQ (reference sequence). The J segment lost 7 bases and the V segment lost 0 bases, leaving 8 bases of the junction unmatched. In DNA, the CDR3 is TGTGCCAGCAGCTTAGCCGACAGGGGGTATCGGAATACGCAGTATTTT. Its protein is CASSLADRGYRNTQYF.

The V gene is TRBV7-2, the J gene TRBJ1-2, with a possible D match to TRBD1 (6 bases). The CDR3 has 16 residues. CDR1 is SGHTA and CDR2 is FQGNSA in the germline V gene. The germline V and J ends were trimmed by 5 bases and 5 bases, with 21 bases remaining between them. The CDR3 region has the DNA TGTGCCAGCAGCCCCCCGCCCGCGACAGGCAGATATGGCTACACCTTC. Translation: CASSPPPATGRYGYTF.

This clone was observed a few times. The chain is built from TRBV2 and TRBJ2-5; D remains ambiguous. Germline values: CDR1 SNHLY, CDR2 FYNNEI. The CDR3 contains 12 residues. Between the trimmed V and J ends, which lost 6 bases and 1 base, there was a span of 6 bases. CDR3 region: CASREIQETQYF. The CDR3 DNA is TGTGCCAGCAGGGAAATCCAAGAGACCCAGTACTTC.

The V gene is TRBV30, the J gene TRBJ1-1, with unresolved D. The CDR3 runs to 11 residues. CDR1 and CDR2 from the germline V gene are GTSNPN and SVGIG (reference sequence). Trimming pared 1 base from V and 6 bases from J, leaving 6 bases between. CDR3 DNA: TGTGCCTGGAGTGACTATTCTGAAGCTTTCTTT. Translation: CAWSDYSEAFF.

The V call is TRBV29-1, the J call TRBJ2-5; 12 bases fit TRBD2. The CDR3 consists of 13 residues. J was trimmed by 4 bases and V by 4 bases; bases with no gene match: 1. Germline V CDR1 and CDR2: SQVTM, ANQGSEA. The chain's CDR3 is CSVGGLAGETQYF. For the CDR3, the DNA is TGCAGCGTTGGGGGACTAGCGGGAGAGACCCAGTACTTC. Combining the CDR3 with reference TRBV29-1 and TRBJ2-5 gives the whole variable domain SAVISQKPSRDICQRGTSLTIQCQVDSQVTMMFWYRQQPGQSLTLIATANQGSEATYESGFVIDKFPISRPNLTFSTLTVSNMSPEDSSIYLCSVGGLAGETQYFGPGTRLLVL.

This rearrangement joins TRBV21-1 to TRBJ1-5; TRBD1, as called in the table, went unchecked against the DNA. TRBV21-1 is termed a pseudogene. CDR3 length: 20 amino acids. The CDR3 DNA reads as TGTGCCAGCAGCAAATGGAAGGACAGGGGCCGCCGCTATGGCAATCAGCCCCAGCATTTT. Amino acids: CASSKWKDRGRRYGNQPQHF.

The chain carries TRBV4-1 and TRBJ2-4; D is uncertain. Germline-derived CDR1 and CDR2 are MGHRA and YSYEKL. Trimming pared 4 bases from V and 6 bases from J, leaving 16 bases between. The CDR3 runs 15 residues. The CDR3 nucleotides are TGCGCCAGCAGCCGAGGTTCGGAAGGATTAAACATTCAGTACTTC. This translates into CASSRGSEGLNIQYF.

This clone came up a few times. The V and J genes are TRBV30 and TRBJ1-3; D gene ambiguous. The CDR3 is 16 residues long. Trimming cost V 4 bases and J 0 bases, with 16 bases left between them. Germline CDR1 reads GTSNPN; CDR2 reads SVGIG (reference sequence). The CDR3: CAWTEGGLGSGNTIYF. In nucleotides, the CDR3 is TGTGCCTGGACCGAGGGAGGGTTGGGCTCTGGAAACACCATATATTTT.

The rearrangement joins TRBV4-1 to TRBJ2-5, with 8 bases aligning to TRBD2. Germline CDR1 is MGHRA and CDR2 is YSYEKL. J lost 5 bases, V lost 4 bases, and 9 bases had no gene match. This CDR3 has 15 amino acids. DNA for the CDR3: TGCGCCAGCAGCCGCATGCCGACTAGCGCGGAGACCCAGTACTTC. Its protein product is CASSRMPTSAETQYF.

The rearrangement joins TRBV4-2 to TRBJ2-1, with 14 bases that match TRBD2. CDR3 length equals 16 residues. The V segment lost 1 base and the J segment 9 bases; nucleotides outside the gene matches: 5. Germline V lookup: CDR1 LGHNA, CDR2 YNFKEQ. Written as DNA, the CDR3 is TGTGCCAGCAGCCAAGTGACTAGCGGGGGGGCGTCTGAGCAGTTCTTC. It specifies CASSQVTSGGASEQFF.

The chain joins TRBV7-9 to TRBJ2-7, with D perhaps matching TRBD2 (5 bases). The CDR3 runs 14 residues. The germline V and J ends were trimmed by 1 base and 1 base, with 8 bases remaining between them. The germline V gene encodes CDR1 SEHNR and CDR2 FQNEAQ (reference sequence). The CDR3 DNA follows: TGTGCCAGCAGCTTAGACTCGGGGTCCTACGAGCAGTACTTC. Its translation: CASSLDSGSYEQYF.

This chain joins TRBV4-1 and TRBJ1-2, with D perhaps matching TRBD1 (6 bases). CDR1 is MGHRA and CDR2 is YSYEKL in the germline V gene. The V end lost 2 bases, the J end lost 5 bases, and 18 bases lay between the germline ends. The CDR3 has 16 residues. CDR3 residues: CASSQPSGGAPYGYTF. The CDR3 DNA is TGCGCCAGCAGCCAACCCTCCGGGGGGGCCCCTTATGGCTACACCTTC.

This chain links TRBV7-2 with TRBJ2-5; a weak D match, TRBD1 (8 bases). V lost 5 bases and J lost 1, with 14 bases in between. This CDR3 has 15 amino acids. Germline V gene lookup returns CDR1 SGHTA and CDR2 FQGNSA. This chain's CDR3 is CASSGRDRLQETQYF. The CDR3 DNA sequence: TGTGCCAGCAGCGGGAGGGACAGGCTCCAAGAGACCCAGTACTTC.

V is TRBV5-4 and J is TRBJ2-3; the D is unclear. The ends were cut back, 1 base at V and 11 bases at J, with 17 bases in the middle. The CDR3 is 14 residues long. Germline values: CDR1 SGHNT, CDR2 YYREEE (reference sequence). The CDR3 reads CASSLRRRQEMQYF. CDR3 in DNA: TGTGCCAGCAGCTTGCGGCGAAGGCAGGAGATGCAGTATTTT.

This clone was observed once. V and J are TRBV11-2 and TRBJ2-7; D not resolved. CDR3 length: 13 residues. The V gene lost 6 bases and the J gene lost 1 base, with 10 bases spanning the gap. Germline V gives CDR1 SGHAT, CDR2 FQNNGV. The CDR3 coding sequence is TGTGCCAGCAGAGATTTACGTTCCTACGAGCAGTACTTC. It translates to CASRDLRSYEQYF.

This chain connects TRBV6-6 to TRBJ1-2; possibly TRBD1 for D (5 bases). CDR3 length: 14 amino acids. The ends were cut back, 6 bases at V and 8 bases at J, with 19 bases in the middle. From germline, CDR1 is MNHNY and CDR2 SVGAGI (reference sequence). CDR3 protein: CASSPGGGSNGYTF. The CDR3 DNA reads TGTGCCAGCAGCCCCGGGGGAGGGTCTAACGGCTACACCTTC.

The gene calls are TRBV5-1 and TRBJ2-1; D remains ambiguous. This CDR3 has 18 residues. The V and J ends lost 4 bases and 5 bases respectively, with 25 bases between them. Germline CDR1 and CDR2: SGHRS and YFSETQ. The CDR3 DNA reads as TGCGCCAGCAGCCCGTCCGGCCTCCGTCTTAGGGATAACAATGAGCAGTTCTTC. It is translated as CASSPSGLRLRDNNEQFF.

CDR3 region: CASSPGDRANSPLHF. The DNA for the CDR3 is TGTGCCAGCTCCCCAGGGGACAGGGCTAATTCACCCCTCCACTTT. The rearrangement joins TRBV18 to TRBJ1-6, with TRBD1 matching 9 bases. With V trimmed by 6 bases and J by 6 bases, 6 bases remained unmatched. The CDR3 runs 15 residues. Germline loops: CDR1 KGHSH, CDR2 LQKENI. The full variable domain, rest sourced from reference TRBV18 and TRBJ1-6, is NAGVMQNPRHLVRRRGQEARLRCSPMKGHSHVYWYRQLPEEGLKFMVYLQKENIIDESGMPKERFSAEFPKEGPSILRIQQVVRGDSAAYFCASSPGDRANSPLHFGNGTRLTVT.